The next 15 T cell receptor beta chains were all read from a single sample in a study of blood T cell repertoires in COVID-19. Here immunoSEQ multiplex PCR was the method, and the copy in TCRdb shows in-frame clones only, minus some. The sample has 250,000 to 350,000 clones, around 89% seen once. Sequencing input: peripheral blood. All receptors derive from a woman in her sixties with acute or convalescent COVID-19.

V and J are TRBV3-1 (or the pseudogene TRBV3-2) and TRBJ2-3; 9 nucleotides line up with TRBD1. This CDR3 comprises 14 residues. Per the germline V gene, CDR1 is LGHDT and CDR2 is YNNKEL (reference sequence). Trimming removed 4 bases from V and 4 bases from J; junction bases left unmatched: 3. CDR3 loop: CASSRTGVADTQYF. The DNA of the CDR3 is TGTGCCAGCAGCCGGACAGGGGTGGCAGATACGCAGTATTTT.

The chain uses TRBV2 and TRBJ1-1; 9 nucleotides match TRBD1. Germline V gives CDR1 SNHLY, CDR2 FYNNEI. After removal of 7 bases from V and 1 base from J, the junction contained 4 bases not matched to a gene. This CDR3 comprises 14 residues. The CDR3 coding sequence is TGTGCCAGCACCAAGACAGGGGGGAACACTGAAGCTTTCTTT. This gives the protein CASTKTGGNTEAFF.

This clone was seen a handful of times. The CDR3 loop is CASSLATGKTEAFF. CDR3 coding DNA: TGTGCCAGCAGCTTAGCCACAGGGAAGACTGAAGCTTTCTTT. The genes are TRBV7-8 and TRBJ1-1; perhaps TRBD1 as D (6 bases). Trimming left V 0 bases short and J 5 bases short, with 10 bases between. This CDR3 has 14 amino acids. CDR1 SGHVS and CDR2 FQNEAQ come from the germline V gene.

CDR3 in amino acids: CASSGSRTGLYTGELFF. For the CDR3, the DNA is TGCGCCAGCAGCGGAAGCCGGACAGGGTTATACACCGGGGAGCTGTTTTTT. The chain links TRBV5-1 to TRBJ2-2; 8 bases line up with TRBD1. With 4 bases clipped from V and 3 bases from J, the junction kept 11 bases outside the gene matches. CDR3 length equals 17 residues. CDR1 SGHRS and CDR2 YFSETQ come from the germline V gene.

This clone was detected only once. V and J are TRBV2 and TRBJ2-2, with 10 nucleotides matching TRBD1. Germline values: CDR1 SNHLY, CDR2 FYNNEI. The CDR3 loop spans 16 amino acids. Trimming cost V 4 bases and J 4 bases; bases outside gene matches: 6. CDR3 sequence (DNA): TGTGCCAGCAGTGGAAGCGACAGGGGGCTCACCGGGGAGCTGTTTTTT. Translated: CASSGSDRGLTGELFF.

The chain couples TRBV6-6 to TRBJ1-6, with D maybe TRBD1 (5 bases). CDR1 and CDR2 from the germline V gene are MNHNY and SVGAGI (reference sequence). V lost 10 bases and J lost 3, with 13 bases in between. The CDR3 sequence is 14 residues long. CDR3 DNA: TGTGCCACCCAGGGTAGACACTATAATTCACCCCTCCACTTT. Its protein product is CATQGRHYNSPLHF.

V usage is TRBV5-1 and J usage is TRBJ2-5; 7 nucleotides agree with TRBD1. Germline V CDR1 and CDR2: SGHRS, YFSETQ. This CDR3 is built from 18 residues. The V gene end was trimmed by 0 bases and the J gene end by 0 bases; junction bases not matched to a gene: 11. This CDR3 reads CASSLAILTGSYQETQYF. In nucleotides, the CDR3 is TGCGCCAGCAGCTTGGCAATCCTGACAGGGTCGTACCAAGAGACCCAGTACTTC.

The J gene is TRBJ1-2, the V gene TRBV7-9; D perhaps matches TRBD1 (5 bases). Germline V CDR1 and CDR2: SEHNR, FQNEAQ (reference sequence). CDR3 length: 15 amino acids. V was cut by 1 base and J by 1 base, with 10 bases left in between. The CDR3 sequence: CASSLGPTVNYGYTF. For the CDR3, the DNA is TGTGCCAGCAGCTTAGGCCCGACAGTTAACTATGGCTACACCTTC.

The chain joins TRBV19 to TRBJ2-3; 11 nucleotides align to TRBD2. This CDR3 contains 14 residues. Unmatched junction bases numbered 3, after V lost 4 bases and J lost 6 bases. The germline V gene has CDR1 LNHDA and CDR2 SQIVND (reference sequence). DNA of the CDR3: TGTGCCAGTAGTAGCCGGACTAGCGGGGATACGCAGTATTTT. Its translation: CASSSRTSGDTQYF. The whole variable domain, remainder taken from reference TRBV19 and TRBJ2-3, is DGGITQSPKYLFRKEGQNVTLSCEQNLNHDAMYWYRQDPGQGLRLIYYSQIVNDFQKGDIAEGYSVSREKKESFPLTVTSAQKNPTAFYLCASSSRTSGDTQYFGPGTRLTVL.

The gene calls are TRBV4-1 and TRBJ1-2; 9 nucleotides match TRBD1. CDR3 size: 14 residues. V shed 4 bases, J shed 3 bases, and the junction held 3 bases outside the gene matches. CDR1 and CDR2 (germline): MGHRA, YSYEKL. CDR3 in amino acids: CASSRGQGDYGYTF. Here the CDR3 DNA reads TGCGCCAGCAGCCGGGGACAGGGTGACTATGGCTACACCTTC.

This rearrangement joins TRBV7-9 to TRBJ2-1, with 9 bases identical to TRBD2. The V segment lost 1 base and the J segment 8 bases; nucleotides outside the gene matches: 12. Germline V gives CDR1 SEHNR, CDR2 FQNEAQ (reference sequence). The CDR3 is 17 residues long. CDR3 sequence (DNA): TGTGCCAGCAGCTTAGTCAAGCCGGGACTAGCTAGGTATGAGCAGTTCTTC. It specifies CASSLVKPGLARYEQFF.

The CDR3 DNA is TGTGCCAGCAGTTATATCGACAGGGACAACTATGGCTACACCTTC. Its protein product is CASSYIDRDNYGYTF. The chain is built from TRBV6-5 and TRBJ1-2; 7 bases align to TRBD1. CDR3 length equals 15 residues. Looked up from germline, CDR1 is MNHEY and CDR2 is SVGAGI. Unmatched junction bases numbered 6, after V lost 3 bases and J lost 2 bases.

This chain connects TRBV2 to TRBJ2-7; tentatively, D is TRBD1 (5 bases). Trimming left V 10 bases short and J 3 bases short, with 25 bases between. The CDR3 covers 16 residues. Germline CDR1 SNHLY, CDR2 FYNNEI. The DNA for the CDR3 is TGTGCCATCCAGAAAAGAGGTACATCAGGGCTCTACGAGCAGTACTTC. It yields the protein CAIQKRGTSGLYEQYF.

Details on this clone: Other DNA sequences in the same sample also yield this CDR3. The chain uses TRBV9 and TRBJ2-3; TRBD2 matches at 8 bases. From germline, CDR1 is SGDLS and CDR2 YYNGEE. The CDR3 spans 14 residues. V was clipped by 3 bases and J by 3 bases; unmatched bases: 3. CDR3 amino acids: CASSAGLATDTQYF. Written as DNA, the CDR3 is TGTGCCAGCAGCGCCGGACTAGCTACAGATACGCAGTATTTT.

The chain is built from TRBV15 and TRBJ1-2, with 9 bases lining up with TRBD1. Trimming cost V 4 bases and J 3 bases; bases outside gene matches: 3. The germline V gene has CDR1 LNHNV and CDR2 YYDKDF (reference sequence). The CDR3 runs 14 residues. CDR3 in amino acids: CATSKDRGDYGYTF. Written as DNA, the CDR3 is TGTGCCACCAGCAAGGACAGGGGAGACTATGGCTACACCTTC.